These T cell receptor beta chains were read from a single sample in a study of cytomegalovirus exposure and HLA in healthy donors. Libraries were prepared by immunoSEQ multiplex PCR; TCRdb keeps only in-frame clonotypes and omits some of them. Of around 140,000 clones listed, around three quarters are singletons. The sample was PBMCs. The receptors come from a woman aged 18-29 years in good health and CMV-seropositive. Each CDR3 is given with its conserved first and last residue. D genes are given only for firm matches. Clone sizes are given selectively: once, few, many, or a class where the clone is expanded.

D gene: TRBD2; clone size: NA; J gene: TRBJ2-7; CDR3 length: 16; V gene: TRBV7-9; CDR3 protein: CASSRTSGGYTYEQYF; CDR3 DNA: TGTGCCAGCAGCCGGACTAGCGGGGGTTATACCTACGAGCAGTACTTC
D gene: NA; clone size: once; J gene: TRBJ1-1; CDR3 length: 13; V gene: TRBV2; CDR3 protein: CASSEGHTREAFF; CDR3 DNA: TGTGCCAGCAGTGAAGGACATACAAGAGAAGCTTTCTTT
D gene: NA; clone size: once; J gene: TRBJ1-2; CDR3 length: 13; V gene: TRBV5-1; CDR3 protein: CASSAGSFDGYTF; CDR3 DNA: TGCGCCAGCAGCGCGGGATCTTTCGATGGCTACACCTTC
D gene: TRBD1; clone size: NA; J gene: TRBJ1-4; CDR3 length: 16; V gene: TRBV28; CDR3 protein: CASSLIPGTGLEKLFF; CDR3 DNA: TGTGCCAGCAGTCTTATTCCCGGGACAGGACTAGAAAAACTGTTTTTT
D gene: TRBD2; clone size: NA; J gene: TRBJ2-1; CDR3 length: 19; V gene: TRBV11-2; CDR3 protein: CASSLGLAGGQSSYNEQFF; CDR3 DNA: TGTGCCAGCAGCCTTGGACTAGCGGGGGGGCAAAGCTCCTACAATGAGCAGTTCTTC
D gene: NA; clone size: once; J gene: TRBJ1-4; CDR3 length: 13; V gene: TRBV2; CDR3 protein: CASSEFDSEKLFF; CDR3 DNA: TGTGCCAGCAGTGAATTCGACAGTGAAAAACTGTTTTTT
D gene: NA; clone size: NA; J gene: TRBJ2-1; CDR3 length: 17; V gene: TRBV11-2; CDR3 protein: CASSLVGRVSTSVEQFF; CDR3 DNA: TGTGCCAGCAGCTTAGTCGGGCGGGTTTCGACAAGTGTTGAGCAGTTCTTC
D gene: NA; clone size: NA; J gene: TRBJ1-2; CDR3 length: 13; V gene: TRBV7-2; CDR3 protein: CASSPPTAYYYTF; CDR3 DNA: TGTGCCAGCAGCCCCCCGACAGCATATTATTACACCTTC
D gene: TRBD1; clone size: NA; J gene: TRBJ1-5; CDR3 length: 16; V gene: TRBV19; CDR3 protein: CASSRQGGYSNQPQHF; CDR3 DNA: TGTGCCAGTAGTCGACAGGGGGGCTATAGCAATCAGCCCCAGCATTTT
D gene: NA; clone size: NA; J gene: TRBJ2-7; CDR3 length: 13; V gene: TRBV5-8; CDR3 protein: CASSLRQRYEQYF; CDR3 DNA: TGTGCCAGCAGCTTGCGTCAGCGCTACGAGCAGTACTTC
D gene: TRBD1; clone size: NA; J gene: TRBJ2-7; CDR3 length: 15; V gene: TRBV6-1; CDR3 protein: CASSMTGDSTYEQYF; CDR3 DNA: TGTGCCAGCAGTATGACAGGGGACTCGACCTACGAGCAGTACTTC
D gene: TRBD1; clone size: NA; J gene: TRBJ1-2; CDR3 length: 16; V gene: TRBV25-1; CDR3 protein: CASSDPGQGASYGYTF; CDR3 DNA: TGTGCCAGCAGTGATCCGGGACAGGGGGCGTCATATGGCTACACCTTC
D gene: NA; clone size: once; J gene: TRBJ1-3; CDR3 length: 16; V gene: TRBV7-2; CDR3 protein: CASSLGGGASGNTIYF; CDR3 DNA: TGTGCCAGCAGCCTGGGCGGGGGGGCAAGTGGAAACACCATATATTTT
D gene: TRBD1; clone size: NA; J gene: TRBJ2-1; CDR3 length: 13; V gene: TRBV19; CDR3 protein: CASSPTGVNEQFF; CDR3 DNA: TGTGCCAGTAGTCCCACAGGGGTCAATGAGCAGTTCTTC
D gene: NA; clone size: NA; J gene: TRBJ2-3; CDR3 length: 15; V gene: TRBV7-8; CDR3 protein: CASSLAPGRSDTQYF; CDR3 DNA: TGTGCCAGCAGCTTAGCGCCAGGAAGATCAGATACGCAGTATTTT
D gene: TRBD1; clone size: NA; J gene: TRBJ2-7; CDR3 length: 13; V gene: TRBV7-7; CDR3 protein: CASSRGTAYEQYF; CDR3 DNA: TGTGCCAGCAGCCGAGGGACAGCCTACGAGCAGTACTTC
D gene: NA; clone size: NA; J gene: TRBJ1-2; CDR3 length: 13; V gene: TRBV19; CDR3 protein: CASSISPQDGYTF; CDR3 DNA: TGTGCCAGTAGTATAAGTCCGCAGGATGGCTACACCTTC
D gene: TRBD2; clone size: few; J gene: TRBJ2-1; CDR3 length: 18; V gene: TRBV15; CDR3 protein: CATSRDPGGTSAYNEQFF; CDR3 DNA: TGTGCCACCAGCAGAGATCCGGGCGGGACTAGCGCCTACAATGAGCAGTTCTTC
D gene: TRBD1; clone size: NA; J gene: TRBJ1-4; CDR3 length: 16; V gene: TRBV9; CDR3 protein: CASSVRTGGIDEKLFF; CDR3 DNA: TGTGCCAGCAGCGTAAGGACAGGGGGGATAGATGAAAAACTGTTTTTT
D gene: TRBD1; clone size: NA; J gene: TRBJ2-1; CDR3 length: 16; V gene: TRBV11-3; CDR3 protein: CASSLEGTVEYNEQFF; CDR3 DNA: TGTGCCAGCAGCTTAGAGGGGACAGTCGAATACAATGAGCAGTTCTTC
D gene: TRBD2; clone size: once; J gene: TRBJ2-1; CDR3 length: 15; V gene: TRBV7-9; CDR3 protein: CASRMGRGGYNEQFF; CDR3 DNA: TGTGCCAGCAGAATGGGACGGGGGGGGTACAATGAGCAGTTCTTC
D gene: TRBD1; clone size: NA; J gene: TRBJ1-5; CDR3 length: 15; V gene: TRBV6-1; CDR3 protein: CASTTGYGSNQPQHF; CDR3 DNA: TGTGCCAGCACGACAGGGTATGGGAGCAATCAGCCCCAGCATTTT
D gene: NA; clone size: NA; J gene: TRBJ1-2; CDR3 length: 13; V gene: TRBV4-1; CDR3 protein: CASSQGGDYGYTF; CDR3 DNA: TGCGCCAGCAGCCAAGGGGGGGACTATGGCTACACCTTC
D gene: NA; clone size: NA; J gene: TRBJ1-5; CDR3 length: 16; V gene: TRBV27; CDR3 protein: CASSAFGGEPNQPQHF; CDR3 DNA: TGTGCCAGCAGTGCATTTGGGGGGGAACCCAATCAGCCCCAGCATTTT
D gene: TRBD1; clone size: once; J gene: TRBJ2-5; CDR3 length: 12; V gene: TRBV6-1; CDR3 protein: CASPGQKETQYF; CDR3 DNA: TGTGCCAGCCCGGGACAGAAAGAGACCCAGTACTTC
D gene: NA; clone size: NA; J gene: TRBJ2-7; CDR3 length: 11; V gene: TRBV28; CDR3 protein: CASSSEYEQYF; CDR3 DNA: TGTGCCAGCAGTTCCGAGTACGAGCAGTACTTC
D gene: TRBD2; clone size: NA; J gene: TRBJ2-3; CDR3 length: 17; V gene: TRBV7-9; CDR3 protein: CASSLALAGASTDTQYF; CDR3 DNA: TGTGCCAGCAGCTTAGCGCTAGCGGGGGCCAGCACAGATACGCAGTATTTT
D gene: NA; clone size: NA; J gene: TRBJ2-5; CDR3 length: 15; V gene: TRBV5-4; CDR3 protein: CASSLRGARVETQYF; CDR3 DNA: TGTGCCAGCAGCTTACGGGGGGCGAGGGTAGAGACCCAGTACTTC